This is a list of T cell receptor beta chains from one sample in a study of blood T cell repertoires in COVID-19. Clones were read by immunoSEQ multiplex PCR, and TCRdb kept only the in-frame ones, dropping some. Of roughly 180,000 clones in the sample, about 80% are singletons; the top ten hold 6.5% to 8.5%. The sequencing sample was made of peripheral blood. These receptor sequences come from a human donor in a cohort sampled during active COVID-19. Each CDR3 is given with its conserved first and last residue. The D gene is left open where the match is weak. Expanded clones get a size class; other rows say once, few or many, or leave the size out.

CASKGQQQQYGYTF,TGTGCCAGCAAGGGACAGCAACAACAATATGGCTACACCTTC,TRBD1,TRBV6-5,.,TRBJ1-2
CSASPRGGSPLHF,TGCAGTGCTAGTCCCCGGGGGGGCTCACCCCTCCACTTT,.,TRBV20-1,.,TRBJ1-6
CASSPAGDREIYEQYF,TGCGCCAGCAGCCCAGCCGGGGACAGGGAAATTTACGAGCAGTACTTC,TRBD1,TRBV4-1,.,TRBJ2-7
CATSMDRGQYGYTF,TGTGCCACCAGCATGGACAGGGGGCAATATGGCTACACCTTC,TRBD1,TRBV15,.,TRBJ1-2
CASYKTGVSSYEQYF,TGTGCCAGCTATAAAACAGGGGTCAGTTCCTACGAGCAGTACTTC,TRBD1,TRBV2,.,TRBJ2-7
CASSFPPKAGKTGELFF,TGTGCCAGCAGCTTCCCACCCAAGGCAGGGAAGACCGGGGAGCTGTTTTTT,.,TRBV11-2,.,TRBJ2-2
CASSLRTGSGQPQHF,TGTGCCAGCTCACTTCGGACAGGGTCAGGTCAGCCCCAGCATTTT,TRBD1,TRBV18,.,TRBJ1-5
CASSVGGTFNYGYTF,TGTGCCAGCAGCGTAGGTGGGACATTTAACTATGGCTACACCTTC,.,TRBV9,.,TRBJ1-2
CASSQVPSGVGSYNEQFF,TGTGCCAGCAGCCAAGTTCCTAGCGGGGTTGGATCCTACAATGAGCAGTTCTTC,TRBD2,TRBV3-1/TRBV3-2,once,TRBJ2-1
CASSLVVGGETQYF,TGCGCCAGCAGCTTGGTGGTCGGGGGAGAGACCCAGTACTTC,.,TRBV5-1,.,TRBJ2-5
CASSELGGGETQYF,TGTGCCAGCAGTGAATTGGGGGGAGGCGAGACCCAGTACTTC,.,TRBV2,.,TRBJ2-5
CASSEETSGETQYF,TGTGCCAGCAGTGAAGAGACTAGCGGGGAGACCCAGTACTTC,TRBD2,TRBV6-1,.,TRBJ2-5
CASSSRAGELFF,TGCGCCAGCAGTTCGAGGGCCGGGGAGCTGTTTTTT,.,TRBV10-1,.,TRBJ2-2
CASSGQGLPYEQYF,TGTGCCAGCAGTGGACAGGGCCTTCCCTACGAGCAGTACTTC,TRBD1,TRBV27,.,TRBJ2-7
CASSLTRGTNTGELFF,TGTGCCAGCAGCCTTACCCGGGGTACGAACACCGGGGAGCTGTTTTTT,.,TRBV7-8,.,TRBJ2-2
CASSLSLEASGNTIYF,TGTGCCAGCAGTTTATCCTTAGAAGCCTCTGGAAACACCATATATTTT,.,TRBV27,.,TRBJ1-3
CASSLVHRGLVSPLHF,TGTGCCAGCAGCTTGGTTCACAGGGGCCTTGTGTCACCCCTCCACTTT,TRBD1,TRBV5-4,.,TRBJ1-6
CASSVGRGGTYEQYF,TGTGCCAGCAGCGTAGGACGGGGGGGGACCTACGAGCAGTACTTC,TRBD2,TRBV9,.,TRBJ2-7
CASSQGSGTEAFF,TGCGCCAGCAGCCAAGGGTCCGGGACTGAAGCTTTCTTT,.,TRBV4-1,.,TRBJ1-1
CASSQDPDRDSPLHF,TGTGCCAGCAGCCAAGACCCGGACAGGGACTCACCCCTCCACTTT,TRBD1,TRBV3-1/TRBV3-2,.,TRBJ1-6
CASSGRAARETQYF,TGCGCCAGCAGTGGGCGGGCCGCAAGGGAGACCCAGTACTTC,.,TRBV5-1,.,TRBJ2-5
CASNSGRGNTGELFF,TGTGCCAGCAACAGTGGTCGGGGGAACACCGGGGAGCTGTTTTTT,.,TRBV2,.,TRBJ2-2
CASSAVAATSIAEQFF,TGTGCCAGCAGCGCGGTGGCCGCCACTAGCATCGCTGAGCAGTTCTTC,.,TRBV9,once,TRBJ2-1
CASSPVGGQGYEQYF,TGCGCCAGCAGCCCGGTGGGGGGACAGGGCTACGAGCAGTACTTC,TRBD1,TRBV5-1,.,TRBJ2-7
CAWSHGDNSPLHF,TGTGCCTGGAGTCACGGAGATAATTCACCCCTCCACTTT,.,TRBV30,.,TRBJ1-6
CASTVGANNEKLFF,TGTGCCTCAACAGTGGGCGCAAATAATGAAAAACTGTTTTTT,.,TRBV30,many,TRBJ1-4
CASTLGGSPLHF,TGTGCCAGCACTCTGGGGGGTTCACCCCTCCACTTT,.,TRBV12-3/TRBV12-4,.,TRBJ1-6
CASSILPGQWGYTF,TGTGCCAGTAGTATATTGCCCGGACAGTGGGGCTACACCTTC,.,TRBV19,.,TRBJ1-2
CASSTGLAAYNEQFF,TGTGCCAGCAGCACGGGACTAGCGGCCTACAATGAGCAGTTCTTC,TRBD2,TRBV7-9,.,TRBJ2-1
CASSGDRGLFGYTF,TGTGCCAGCAGCGGGGACAGGGGGCTCTTTGGCTACACCTTC,TRBD1,TRBV14,.,TRBJ1-2
CASRTGLAGDNEQFF,TGTGCCAGCAGGACGGGTCTAGCGGGGGACAATGAGCAGTTCTTC,TRBD2,TRBV5-6,.,TRBJ2-1
CASSGQGADTEAFF,TGTGCCAGCTCAGGACAGGGGGCCGACACTGAAGCTTTCTTT,TRBD1,TRBV18,.,TRBJ1-1
CAKAGPNTGELFF,TGTGCCAAGGCGGGGCCGAACACCGGGGAGCTGTTTTTT,.,TRBV2,.,TRBJ2-2
CASSSRSGGIRNTEAFF,TGTGCCAGCAGCTCCCGGTCCGGGGGAATCCGGAACACTGAAGCTTTCTTT,.,TRBV13,.,TRBJ1-1
CASKPGTHYNEQFF,TGTGCCAGCAAACCCGGGACTCACTACAATGAGCAGTTCTTC,.,TRBV6-4,.,TRBJ2-1
CSVEDGTSGTSSTDTQYF,TGCAGCGTTGAAGATGGGACTAGCGGGACATCTAGCACAGATACGCAGTATTTT,TRBD2,TRBV29-1,.,TRBJ2-3
CASSSAVGGGYTF,TGTGCCAGCAGTTCAGCCGTGGGGGGTGGCTACACCTTC,.,TRBV6-5,.,TRBJ1-2
CAISEPGQGSHEQYF,TGTGCCATCAGTGAGCCGGGACAGGGTTCCCACGAGCAGTACTTC,TRBD1,TRBV10-3,.,TRBJ2-7
CASSYPGAGGNTIYF,TGTGCCAGCAGTTACCCTGGGGCAGGGGGAAACACCATATATTTT,.,TRBV6-6,.,TRBJ1-3
CASSSDRGYNQPQHF,TGTGCCAGCAGCTCGGACAGGGGATACAATCAGCCCCAGCATTTT,TRBD1,TRBV5-6,.,TRBJ1-5
CASSDAGASYNEQFF,TGTGCCAGCAGTGACGCGGGGGCCTCCTACAATGAGCAGTTCTTC,.,TRBV2,.,TRBJ2-1
CASRQTGVNEQFF,TGTGCCAGCAGGCAGACAGGGGTGAATGAGCAGTTCTTC,TRBD1,TRBV28,once,TRBJ2-1